A selection of T cell receptor beta chains follows, all from one sample in a study of blood T cells in healthy people across ages. In TCRdb, the 5' RACE reads were re-called with MiXCR into one record per CDR3 protein. The repertoire holds about 1.7 million distinct CDR3 sequences, 25% to 30% seen once, with 7.7% in the top ten. Sequenced: blood. All receptors derive from a woman aged 25 to 39 in good health. Both conserved end residues are part of each CDR3. Fields, in order: D gene, clone size, J gene, V gene, CDR3 DNA, CDR3 protein. The D gene is left open where the match is weak. Not all rows give a size; the values are once, few, many and, for expanded clones, a class.

. few TRBJ2-2 TRBV6-2/TRBV6-3 TGTGCCAGCAGTTCCCTAGCAGCGAACACCGGGGAGCTGTTTTTT CASSSLAANTGELFF
TRBD2 . TRBJ2-1 TRBV6-5 TGTGCCAGCAGTTACCGGGGACTAGTGGTCTCCTACAATGAGCAGTTCTTC CASSYRGLVVSYNEQFF
. . TRBJ1-4 TRBV7-9 TGTGCCAGCAGCCCCGGACAGACGAATAATGAAAAACTGTTTTTT CASSPGQTNNEKLFF
. . TRBJ2-7 TRBV18 TGTGCCAGCTCACCATATCTTTCGGCCGGGATGAAAAACGAGCAGTACTTC CASSPYLSAGMKNEQYF
. many TRBJ2-1 TRBV4-1 TGCGCCAGCAGCCGCGAGGGGGGCAATGAGCAGTTCTTC CASSREGGNEQFF
TRBD1 . TRBJ1-5 TRBV20-1 TGCAGTGCTACTTCGGGACAGAGAAATCAGCCCCAGCATTTT CSATSGQRNQPQHF
. few TRBJ2-2 TRBV7-9 TGTGCCAGCAGCCCCCGGGCCCTCACCGGGGAGCTGTTTTTT CASSPRALTGELFF
TRBD2 . TRBJ2-1 TRBV7-8 TGTGCCAGCAGCTTAGTAGCGGGGCTGGGCAATGAGCAGTTCTTC CASSLVAGLGNEQFF
. . TRBJ2-3 TRBV9 TGTGCCAGCAGCGCCCAGCAGGTCGATACGCAGTATTTT CASSAQQVDTQYF
. few TRBJ2-7 TRBV20-1 TGCAGTGCTAGGTTGGGGTCAAAGTCCGAGCAGTACTTC CSARLGSKSEQYF
TRBD1 . TRBJ2-7 TRBV5-4 TGTGCCAGCAGCATGGGACAGCGAGCTACGACCGAGCAGTACTTC CASSMGQRATTEQYF
. . TRBJ1-2 TRBV14 TGTGCCAGCAGCCATTCCTCGAGCCTTGGCTACACCTTC CASSHSSSLGYTF
. few TRBJ1-6 TRBV20-1 TGCAGTGCTAGAGATGGCAGGGTTGGAAATTCACCCCTCCACTTT CSARDGRVGNSPLHF
. . TRBJ2-2 TRBV6-2/TRBV6-3 TGTGCCAGCAGTTACGGCCTTGGGGGGCCTTACACCGGGGAGCTGTTTTTT CASSYGLGGPYTGELFF
. . TRBJ2-3 TRBV5-1 TGCGCCAGCAGCTTGGAACCGGATTTCGGGAGGCAGTATTTT CASSLEPDFGRQYF
TRBD1 . TRBJ2-6 TRBV7-2 TGTGCCAGCAGCTTCCGGACAGGCCGCTCTGGGGCCAACGTCCTGACTTTC CASSFRTGRSGANVLTF
TRBD2 many TRBJ2-1 TRBV5-1 TGCGCCAGCAGCCAGAGGACTAGCGGCGTCTACAATGAGCAGTTCTTC CASSQRTSGVYNEQFF
. few TRBJ2-7 TRBV15 TGTGCCACCAGCAGAGGGGCTGGGGCCTACGAGCAGTACTTC CATSRGAGAYEQYF
. . TRBJ2-7 TRBV28 TGTGCCAGCAGTACCTCACCGGACGGACTCTACGAGCAGTACTTC CASSTSPDGLYEQYF
. . TRBJ1-2 TRBV9 TGTGCCAGCAGCGGGCGAGTCTACACCTTC CASSGRVYTF
. few TRBJ1-1 TRBV5-1 TGCGCCAGCAGCGAGGACCCCGCGGCTGAAGCTTTCTTT CASSEDPAAEAFF
. few TRBJ1-5 TRBV30 TGTGCCTGGAGCCTGGGGGGGGGTGGCAATCAGCCCCAGCATTTT CAWSLGGGGNQPQHF
. few TRBJ1-2 TRBV20-1 TGCAGTGCTAGTAGCCAGGTAGACTATGGCTACACCTTC CSASSQVDYGYTF
. . TRBJ2-1 TRBV12-3/TRBV12-4 TGTGCCAGCAGGCCCCGGACTGTCTCCTACAATGAGCAGTTCTTC CASRPRTVSYNEQFF
. . TRBJ1-2 TRBV7-2 TGTGCCAGCAGCTCGCGAAGGGCTAACTATGGCTACACCTTC CASSSRRANYGYTF
. many TRBJ1-2 TRBV5-1 TGCGCCAGCAGCTTGAAGGAGCTCGGCGGCTACACCTTC CASSLKELGGYTF
. few TRBJ2-3 TRBV20-1 TGCAGTGCTAGAGACACTGAGCGCACAGATACGCAGTATTTT CSARDTERTDTQYF
. many TRBJ2-5 TRBV5-5 TGTGCCAGCAGCCGGGGGACGGGGGAGACCCAGTACTTC CASSRGTGETQYF
TRBD1 many TRBJ2-7 TRBV7-2 TGTGCCAGCAGCTCCGGGACAGGGTATTACGAGCAGTACTTC CASSSGTGYYEQYF
TRBD2 few TRBJ2-7 TRBV10-3 TGTGCCATCAGTGAGTCGAAAATAGCGGGAGAGGGCGAGCAGTACTTC CAISESKIAGEGEQYF
TRBD2 . TRBJ2-3 TRBV5-1 TGCGCCAGCAGCACGAGACCTAGCGGGAGACCGATCTTCACCCCCACAGATACGCAGTATTTT CASSTRPSGRPIFTPTDTQYF
. many TRBJ2-7 TRBV7-2 TGTGCCAGCAGCTTATCAGAGCGGTACGAGCAGTACTTC CASSLSERYEQYF
TRBD1 many TRBJ1-2 TRBV7-2 TGTGCCAGCAGCATAACCGGGACAGGGTCCCATGGCTACACCTTC CASSITGTGSHGYTF
. . TRBJ1-1 TRBV7-9 TGTGCCAGCAGCGCCCCGGAGTTCGCGAACACTGAAGCTTTCTTT CASSAPEFANTEAFF
. many TRBJ2-7 TRBV3-1 TGTGCCAGCAGCCTAACTCGGGCTGGCGAGCAGTACTTC CASSLTRAGEQYF
. few TRBJ2-7 TRBV19 TGTGCCAGTAGTCCAATCCAGGGAAATCTCTACGAGCAGTACTTC CASSPIQGNLYEQYF
. . TRBJ2-1 TRBV18 TGTGCCAGCTCACCACCGGACATCTACGATGAGCAGTTCTTC CASSPPDIYDEQFF
TRBD2 . TRBJ2-3 TRBV9 TGTGCCAGCAGCGGGACCAGGACTAGCGGGGGCCTCACAGATACGCAGTATTTT CASSGTRTSGGLTDTQYF
. . TRBJ1-1 TRBV20-1 TGCAGTGCTAGAGATGGCTTGAACACTGAAGCTTTCTTT CSARDGLNTEAFF
. many TRBJ2-7 TRBV25-1 TGTGCCAGCAGTGAATACTACGAGCAGTACTTC CASSEYYEQYF
. . TRBJ2-5 TRBV5-1 TGCACCAGCAGCTTGAAGGGAGAGACCCAGTACTTC CTSSLKGETQYF
. . TRBJ1-1 TRBV12-5 TGTGCTAGTGGTTTGGGCCGGGGATACACTGAAGCTTTCTTT CASGLGRGYTEAFF